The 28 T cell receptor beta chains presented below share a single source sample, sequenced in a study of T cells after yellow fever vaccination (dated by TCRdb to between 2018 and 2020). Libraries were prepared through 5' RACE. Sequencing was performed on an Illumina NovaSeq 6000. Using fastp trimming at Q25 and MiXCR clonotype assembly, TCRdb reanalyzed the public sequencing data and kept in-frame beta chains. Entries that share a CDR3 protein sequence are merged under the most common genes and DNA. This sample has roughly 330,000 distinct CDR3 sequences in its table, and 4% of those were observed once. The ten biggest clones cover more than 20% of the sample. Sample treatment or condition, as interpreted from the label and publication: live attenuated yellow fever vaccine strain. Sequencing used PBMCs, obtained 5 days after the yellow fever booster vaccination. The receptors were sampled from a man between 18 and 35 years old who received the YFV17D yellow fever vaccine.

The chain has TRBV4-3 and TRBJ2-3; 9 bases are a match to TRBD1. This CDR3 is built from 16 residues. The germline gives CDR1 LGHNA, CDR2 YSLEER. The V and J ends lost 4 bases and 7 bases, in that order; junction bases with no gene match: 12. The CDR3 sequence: CASSPFGTGGLNTQYF. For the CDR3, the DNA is TGCGCCAGCAGCCCTTTCGGCACAGGGGGCCTGAATACGCAGTATTTT.

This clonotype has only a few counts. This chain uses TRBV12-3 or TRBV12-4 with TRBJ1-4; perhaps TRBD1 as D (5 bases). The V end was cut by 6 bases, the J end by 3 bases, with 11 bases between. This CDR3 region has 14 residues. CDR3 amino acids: CASSSGGANEKLFF. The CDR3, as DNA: TGTGCCAGCAGCTCTGGGGGGGCTAATGAAAAACTGTTTTTT.

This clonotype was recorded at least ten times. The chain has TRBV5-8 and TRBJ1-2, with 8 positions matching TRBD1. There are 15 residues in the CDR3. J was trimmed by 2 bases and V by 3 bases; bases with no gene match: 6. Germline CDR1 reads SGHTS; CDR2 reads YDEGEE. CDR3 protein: CASSWGDRPNYGYTF. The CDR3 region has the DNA TGTGCCAGCAGCTGGGGGGACAGGCCAAACTATGGCTACACCTTC. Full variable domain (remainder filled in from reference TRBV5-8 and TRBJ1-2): EAGVTQSPTHLIKTRGQQATLRCSPISGHTSVYWYQQALGLGLQFLLWYDEGEERNRGNFPPRFSGRQFPNYSSELNVNALELEDSALYLCASSWGDRPNYGYTFGSGTRLTVV.

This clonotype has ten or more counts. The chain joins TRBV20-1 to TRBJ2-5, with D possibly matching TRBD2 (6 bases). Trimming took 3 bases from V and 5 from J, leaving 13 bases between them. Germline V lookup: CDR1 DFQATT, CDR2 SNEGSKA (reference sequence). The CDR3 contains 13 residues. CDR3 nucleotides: TGCAGTGCTAGGAAAGCGGGCACCGAGACCCAGTACTTC. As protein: CSARKAGTETQYF.

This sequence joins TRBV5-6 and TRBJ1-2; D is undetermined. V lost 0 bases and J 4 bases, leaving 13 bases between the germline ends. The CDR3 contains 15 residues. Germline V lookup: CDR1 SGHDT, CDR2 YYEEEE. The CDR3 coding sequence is TGTGCCAGCAGCTTGGTCGTGGGAGCCTCCTATGGCTACACCTTC. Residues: CASSLVVGASYGYTF.

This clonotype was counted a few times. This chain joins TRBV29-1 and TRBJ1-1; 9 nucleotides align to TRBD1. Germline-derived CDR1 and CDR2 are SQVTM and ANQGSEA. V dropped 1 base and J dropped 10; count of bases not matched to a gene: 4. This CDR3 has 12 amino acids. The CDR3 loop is CSVEGVDRGAFF. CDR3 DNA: TGCAGCGTTGAAGGCGTGGACAGGGGAGCTTTCTTT. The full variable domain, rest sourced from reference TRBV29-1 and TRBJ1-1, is SAVISQKPSRDICQRGTSLTIQCQVDSQVTMMFWYRQQPGQSLTLIATANQGSEATYESGFVIDKFPISRPNLTFSTLTVSNMSPEDSSIYLCSVEGVDRGAFFGQGTRLTVV.

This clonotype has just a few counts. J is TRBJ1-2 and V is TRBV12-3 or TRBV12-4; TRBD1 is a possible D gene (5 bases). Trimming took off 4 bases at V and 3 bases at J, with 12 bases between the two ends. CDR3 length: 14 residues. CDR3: CASSSPQGYYGYTF. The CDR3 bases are TGTGCCAGCAGTTCCCCCCAGGGCTACTATGGCTACACCTTC.

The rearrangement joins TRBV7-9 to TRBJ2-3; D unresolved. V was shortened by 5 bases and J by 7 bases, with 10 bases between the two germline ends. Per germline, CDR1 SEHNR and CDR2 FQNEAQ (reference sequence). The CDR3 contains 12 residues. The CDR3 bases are TGTGCCAGCAGCCAACCTTGGCATACGCAGTATTTT. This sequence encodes CASSQPWHTQYF. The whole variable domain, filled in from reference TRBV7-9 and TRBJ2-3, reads DTGVSQNPRHKITKRGQNVTFRCDPISEHNRLYWYRQTLGQGPEFLTYFQNEAQLEKSRLLSDRFSAERPKGSFSTLEIQRTEQGDSAMYLCASSQPWHTQYFGPGTRLTVL.

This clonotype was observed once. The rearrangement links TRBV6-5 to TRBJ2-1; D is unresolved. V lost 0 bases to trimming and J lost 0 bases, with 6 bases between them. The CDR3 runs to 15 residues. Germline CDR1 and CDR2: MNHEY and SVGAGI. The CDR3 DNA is TGTGCCAGCAGTTACTCGGTGAGCTCCTACAATGAGCAGTTCTTC. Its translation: CASSYSVSSYNEQFF.

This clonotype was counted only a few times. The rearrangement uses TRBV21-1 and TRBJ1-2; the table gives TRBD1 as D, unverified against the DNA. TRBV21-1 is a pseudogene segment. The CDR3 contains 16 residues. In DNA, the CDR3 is TGTGCCAGCAGCAAAGGACAGGGGGGCTTCTGGTATGGCTACACCTTC. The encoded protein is CASSKGQGGFWYGYTF.

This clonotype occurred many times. This CDR3 reads CASSYGRGGYEQYV. The CDR3 coding sequence is TGTGCCAGCAGTTACGGTCGTGGGGGCTACGAGCAGTACGTC. The rearrangement links TRBV6-2 or TRBV6-3 to TRBJ2-7; D may match TRBD1 or TRBD2 (5 bases each). There are 14 residues in the CDR3. CDR1 is MNHEY and CDR2 is SVGEGT in the germline V gene. V lost 2 bases and J lost 3, with 11 bases in between.

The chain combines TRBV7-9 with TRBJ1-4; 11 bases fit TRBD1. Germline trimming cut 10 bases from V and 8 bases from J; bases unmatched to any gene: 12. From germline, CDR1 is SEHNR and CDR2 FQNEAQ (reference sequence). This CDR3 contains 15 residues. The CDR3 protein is CATPQGTGGFEKLFF. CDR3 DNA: TGTGCCACTCCTCAAGGGACAGGGGGATTCGAAAAACTGTTTTTT. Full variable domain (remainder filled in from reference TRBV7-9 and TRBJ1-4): DTGVSQNPRHKITKRGQNVTFRCDPISEHNRLYWYRQTLGQGPEFLTYFQNEAQLEKSRLLSDRFSAERPKGSFSTLEIQRTEQGDSAMYLCATPQGTGGFEKLFFGSGTQLSVL.

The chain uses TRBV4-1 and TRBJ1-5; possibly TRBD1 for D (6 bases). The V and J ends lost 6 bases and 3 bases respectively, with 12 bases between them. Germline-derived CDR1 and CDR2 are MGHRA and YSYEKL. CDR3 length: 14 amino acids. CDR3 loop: CASSRQDDNQPQHF. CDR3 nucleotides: TGCGCCAGCAGTCGACAGGACGACAATCAGCCCCAGCATTTT.

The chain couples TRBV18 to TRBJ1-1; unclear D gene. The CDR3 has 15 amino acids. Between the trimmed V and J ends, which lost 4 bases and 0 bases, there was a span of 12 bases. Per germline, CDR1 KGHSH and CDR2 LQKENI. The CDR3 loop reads CASSRPWMMNTEAFF. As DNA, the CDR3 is TGTGCCAGCTCACGACCCTGGATGATGAACACTGAAGCTTTCTTT. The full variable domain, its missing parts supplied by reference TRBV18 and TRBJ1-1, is NAGVMQNPRHLVRRRGQEARLRCSPMKGHSHVYWYRQLPEEGLKFMVYLQKENIIDESGMPKERFSAEFPKEGPSILRIQQVVRGDSAAYFCASSRPWMMNTEAFFGQGTRLTVV.

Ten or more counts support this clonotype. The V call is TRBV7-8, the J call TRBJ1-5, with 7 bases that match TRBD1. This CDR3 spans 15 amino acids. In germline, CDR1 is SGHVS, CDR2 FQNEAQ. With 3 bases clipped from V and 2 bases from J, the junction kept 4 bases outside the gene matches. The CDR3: CASSFTGVGNQPQHF. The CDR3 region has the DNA TGTGCCAGCAGCTTTACAGGGGTCGGCAATCAGCCCCAGCATTTT.

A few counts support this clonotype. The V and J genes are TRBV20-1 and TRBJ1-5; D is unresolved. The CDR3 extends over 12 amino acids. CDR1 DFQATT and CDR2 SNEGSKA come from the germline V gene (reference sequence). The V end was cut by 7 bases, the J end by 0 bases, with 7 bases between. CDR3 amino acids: CSVSDSNQPQHF. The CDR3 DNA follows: TGCAGTGTTTCAGATAGCAATCAGCCCCAGCATTTT.

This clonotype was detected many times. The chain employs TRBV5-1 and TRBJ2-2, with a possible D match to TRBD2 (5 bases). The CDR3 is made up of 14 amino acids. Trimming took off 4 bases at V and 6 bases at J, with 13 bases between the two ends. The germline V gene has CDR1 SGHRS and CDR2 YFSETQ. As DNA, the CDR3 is TGCGCCAGCAGCACCCCTAGCTTATCCGGGGAGCTGTTTTTT. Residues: CASSTPSLSGELFF.

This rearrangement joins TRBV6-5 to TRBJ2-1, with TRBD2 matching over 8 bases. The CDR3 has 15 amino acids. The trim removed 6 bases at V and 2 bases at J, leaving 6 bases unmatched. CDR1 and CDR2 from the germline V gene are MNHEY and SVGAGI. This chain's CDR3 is CASSPSGPAYNEQFF. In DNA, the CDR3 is TGTGCCAGCAGCCCTAGCGGGCCAGCCTACAATGAGCAGTTCTTC.

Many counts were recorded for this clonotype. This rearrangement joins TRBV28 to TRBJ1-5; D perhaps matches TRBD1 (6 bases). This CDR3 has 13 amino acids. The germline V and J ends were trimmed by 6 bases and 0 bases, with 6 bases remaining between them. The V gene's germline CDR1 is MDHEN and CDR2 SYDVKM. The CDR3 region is CASRQGSNQPQHF. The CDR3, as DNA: TGTGCCAGCAGACAGGGTAGCAATCAGCCCCAGCATTTT.

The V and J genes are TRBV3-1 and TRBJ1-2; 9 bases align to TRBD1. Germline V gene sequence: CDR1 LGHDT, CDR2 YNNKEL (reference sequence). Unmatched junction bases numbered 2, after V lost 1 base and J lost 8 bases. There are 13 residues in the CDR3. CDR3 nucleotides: TGTGCCAGCAGCCAAGCGGACAGGGGAGGCTACACCTTC. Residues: CASSQADRGGYTF.

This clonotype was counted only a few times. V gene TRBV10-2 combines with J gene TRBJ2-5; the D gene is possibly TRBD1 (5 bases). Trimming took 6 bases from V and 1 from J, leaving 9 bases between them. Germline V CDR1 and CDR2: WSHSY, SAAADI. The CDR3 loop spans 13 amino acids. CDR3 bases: TGCGCCAGCAGGAAGGGGTTCCAAGAGACCCAGTACTTC. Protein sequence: CASRKGFQETQYF.

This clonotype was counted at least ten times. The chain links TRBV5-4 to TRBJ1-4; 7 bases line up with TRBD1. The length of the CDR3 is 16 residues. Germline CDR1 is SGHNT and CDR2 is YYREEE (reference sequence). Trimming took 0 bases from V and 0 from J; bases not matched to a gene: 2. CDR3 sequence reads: CASSLGQGATNEKLFF. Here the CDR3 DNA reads TGTGCCAGCAGCTTGGGTCAGGGGGCAACTAATGAAAAACTGTTTTTT. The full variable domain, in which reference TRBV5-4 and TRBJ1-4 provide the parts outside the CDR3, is ETGVTQSPTHLIKTRGQQVTLRCSSQSGHNTVSWYQQALGQGPQFIFQYYREEENGRGNFPPRFSGLQFPNYSSELNVNALELDDSALYLCASSLGQGATNEKLFFGSGTQLSVL.

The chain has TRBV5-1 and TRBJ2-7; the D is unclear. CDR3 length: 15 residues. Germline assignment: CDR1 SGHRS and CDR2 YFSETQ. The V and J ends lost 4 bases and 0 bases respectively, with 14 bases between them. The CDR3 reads CASSAPPASSYEQYF. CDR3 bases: TGCGCCAGCAGCGCCCCCCCCGCGAGCTCCTACGAGCAGTACTTC.

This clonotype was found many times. CDR3 in DNA: TGTGCCAGCAGTGATCCAGGGGAAGTCTACAATGAGCAGTTCTTC. The encoded protein is CASSDPGEVYNEQFF. V gene TRBV2 combines with J gene TRBJ2-1, with a weak D call TRBD1 (6 bases). CDR1 and CDR2 from the germline V gene are SNHLY and FYNNEI. V lost 3 bases and J 3 bases, leaving 12 bases between the germline ends. This CDR3 contains 15 residues.

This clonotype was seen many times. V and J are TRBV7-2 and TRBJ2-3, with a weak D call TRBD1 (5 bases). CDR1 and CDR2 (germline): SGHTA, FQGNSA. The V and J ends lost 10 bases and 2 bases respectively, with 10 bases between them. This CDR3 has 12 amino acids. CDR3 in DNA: TGTGCCACTGGGGCAACCACAGATACGCAGTATTTT. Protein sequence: CATGATTDTQYF.

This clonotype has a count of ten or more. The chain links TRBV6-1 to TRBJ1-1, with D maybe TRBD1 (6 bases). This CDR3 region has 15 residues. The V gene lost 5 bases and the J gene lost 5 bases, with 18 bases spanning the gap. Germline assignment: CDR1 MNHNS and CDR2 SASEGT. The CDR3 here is CASSNYGGGRTEAFF. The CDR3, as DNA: TGTGCCAGCAGTAATTATGGAGGGGGGAGAACTGAAGCTTTCTTT.

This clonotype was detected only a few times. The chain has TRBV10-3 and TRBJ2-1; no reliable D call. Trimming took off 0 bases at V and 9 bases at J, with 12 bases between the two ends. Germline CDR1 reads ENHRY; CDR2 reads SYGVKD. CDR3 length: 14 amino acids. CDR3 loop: CAISESAGWGEQFF. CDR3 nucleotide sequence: TGTGCCATCAGTGAGTCGGCAGGTTGGGGTGAGCAGTTCTTC.

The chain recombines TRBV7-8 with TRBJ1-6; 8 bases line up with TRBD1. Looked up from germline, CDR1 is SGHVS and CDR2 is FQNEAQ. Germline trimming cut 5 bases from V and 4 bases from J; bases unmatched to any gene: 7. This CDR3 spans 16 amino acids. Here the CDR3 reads CASSPRQGAYNSPLHF. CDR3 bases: TGTGCCAGCAGCCCTCGGCAGGGGGCTTATAATTCACCCCTCCACTTT.